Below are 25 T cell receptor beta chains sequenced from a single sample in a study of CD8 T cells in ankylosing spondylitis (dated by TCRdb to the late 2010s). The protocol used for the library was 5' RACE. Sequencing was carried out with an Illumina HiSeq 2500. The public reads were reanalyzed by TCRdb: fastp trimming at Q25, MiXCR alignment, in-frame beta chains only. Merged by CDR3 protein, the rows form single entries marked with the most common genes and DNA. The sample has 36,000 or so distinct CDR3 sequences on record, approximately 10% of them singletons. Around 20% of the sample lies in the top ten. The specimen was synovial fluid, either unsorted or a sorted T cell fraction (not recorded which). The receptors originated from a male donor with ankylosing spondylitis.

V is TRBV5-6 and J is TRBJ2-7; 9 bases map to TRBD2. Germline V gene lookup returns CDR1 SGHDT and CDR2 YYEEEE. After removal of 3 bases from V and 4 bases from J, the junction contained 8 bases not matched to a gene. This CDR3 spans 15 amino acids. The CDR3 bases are TGTGCCAGCAGCTGGATAGCGGGAGAGGGGTACGAGCAGTACTTC. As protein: CASSWIAGEGYEQYF.

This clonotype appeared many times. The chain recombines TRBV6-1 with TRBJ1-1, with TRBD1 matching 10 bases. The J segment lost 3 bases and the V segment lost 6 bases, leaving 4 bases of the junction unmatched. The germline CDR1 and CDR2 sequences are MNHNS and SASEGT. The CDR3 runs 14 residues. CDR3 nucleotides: TGTGCCAGCAGCTGGACAGGGGGAGACACTGAAGCTTTCTTT. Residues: CASSWTGGDTEAFF.

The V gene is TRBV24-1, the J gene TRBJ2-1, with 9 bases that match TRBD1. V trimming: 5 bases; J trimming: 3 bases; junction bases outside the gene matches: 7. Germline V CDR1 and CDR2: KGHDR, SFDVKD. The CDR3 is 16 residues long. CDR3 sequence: CATSAATGGDYNEQFF. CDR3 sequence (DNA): TGTGCCACCAGTGCCGCCACAGGGGGCGACTACAATGAGCAGTTCTTC.

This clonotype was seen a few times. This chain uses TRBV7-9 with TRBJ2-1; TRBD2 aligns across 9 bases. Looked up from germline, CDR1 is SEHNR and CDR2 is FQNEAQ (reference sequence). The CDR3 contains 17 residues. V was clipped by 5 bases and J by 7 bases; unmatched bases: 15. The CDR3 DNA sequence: TGTGCCAGCAGCCGAGCTAGCGGGAATAGGGAAAAAAATGAGCAGTTCTTC. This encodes CASSRASGNREKNEQFF.

The CDR3 DNA reads as TGTGCCAGCAGTTTATCCAATGAGCAGTTCTTC. This codes for CASSLSNEQFF. The genes are TRBV12-3 or TRBV12-4 and TRBJ2-1; D remains ambiguous. The V gene lost 2 bases and the J gene lost 6 bases, with 2 bases spanning the gap. The CDR3 contains 11 residues.

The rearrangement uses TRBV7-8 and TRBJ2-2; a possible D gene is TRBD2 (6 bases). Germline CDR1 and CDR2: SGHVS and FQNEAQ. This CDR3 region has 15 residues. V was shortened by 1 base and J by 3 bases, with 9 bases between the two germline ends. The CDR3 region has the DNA TGTGCCAGCAGCTTAGGGCGGGACCACACCGGGGAGCTGTTTTTT. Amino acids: CASSLGRDHTGELFF.

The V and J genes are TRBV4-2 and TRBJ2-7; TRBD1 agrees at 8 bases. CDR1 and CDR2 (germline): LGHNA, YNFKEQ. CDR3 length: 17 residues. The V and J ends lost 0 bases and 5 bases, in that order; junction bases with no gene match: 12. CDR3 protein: CASSQDPPQGASHEQYF. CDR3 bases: TGTGCCAGCAGCCAAGATCCCCCCCAGGGGGCTAGTCACGAGCAGTACTTC.

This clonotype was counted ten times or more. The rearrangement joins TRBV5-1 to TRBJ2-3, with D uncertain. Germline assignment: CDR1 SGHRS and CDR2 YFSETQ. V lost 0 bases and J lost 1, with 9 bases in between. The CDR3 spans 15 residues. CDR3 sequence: CASSLEGSRTDTQYF. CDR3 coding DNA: TGCGCCAGCAGCTTGGAGGGCAGCCGCACAGATACGCAGTATTTT.

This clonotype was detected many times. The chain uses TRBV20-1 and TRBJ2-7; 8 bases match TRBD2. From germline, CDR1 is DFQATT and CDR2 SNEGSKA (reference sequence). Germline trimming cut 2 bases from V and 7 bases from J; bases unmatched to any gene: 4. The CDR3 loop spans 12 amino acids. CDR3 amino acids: CSARSRGGEQYF. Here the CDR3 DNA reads TGCAGTGCTAGATCCCGGGGGGGGGAGCAGTACTTC.

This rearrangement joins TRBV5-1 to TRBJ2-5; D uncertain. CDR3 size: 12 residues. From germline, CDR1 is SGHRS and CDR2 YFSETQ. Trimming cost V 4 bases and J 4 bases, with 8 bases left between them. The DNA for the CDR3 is TGCGCCAGCAGCCCGGGTGGAGAGACCCAGTACTTC. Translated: CASSPGGETQYF.

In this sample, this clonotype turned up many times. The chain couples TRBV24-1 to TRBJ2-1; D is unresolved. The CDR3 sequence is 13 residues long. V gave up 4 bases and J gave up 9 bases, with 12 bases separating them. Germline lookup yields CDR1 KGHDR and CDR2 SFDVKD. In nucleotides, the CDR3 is TGTGCCACCAGTGACGTTGCTGGGTCTGAGCAGTTCTTC. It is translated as CATSDVAGSEQFF.

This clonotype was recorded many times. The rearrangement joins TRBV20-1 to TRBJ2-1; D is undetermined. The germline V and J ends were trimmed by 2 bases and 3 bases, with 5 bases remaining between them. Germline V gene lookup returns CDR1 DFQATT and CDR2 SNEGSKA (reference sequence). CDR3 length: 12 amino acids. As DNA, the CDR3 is TGCAGTGCTAGATATGTCTACAATGAGCAGTTCTTC. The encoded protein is CSARYVYNEQFF.

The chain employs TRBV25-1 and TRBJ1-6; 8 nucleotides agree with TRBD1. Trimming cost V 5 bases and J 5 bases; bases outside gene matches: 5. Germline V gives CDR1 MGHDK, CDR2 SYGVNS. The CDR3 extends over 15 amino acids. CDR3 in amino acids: CASSKPGQDNSPLHF. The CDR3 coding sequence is TGTGCCAGCAGTAAGCCGGGACAGGATAATTCACCCCTCCACTTT.

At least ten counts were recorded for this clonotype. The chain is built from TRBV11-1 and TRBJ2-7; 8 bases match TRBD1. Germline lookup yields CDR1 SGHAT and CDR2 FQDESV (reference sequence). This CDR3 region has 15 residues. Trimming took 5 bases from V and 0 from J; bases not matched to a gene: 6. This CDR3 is CASSLWTGSSYEQYF. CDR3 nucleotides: TGTGCCAGCAGCCTTTGGACAGGGAGCTCCTACGAGCAGTACTTC. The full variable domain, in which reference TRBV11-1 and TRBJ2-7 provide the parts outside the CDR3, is EAEVAQSPRYKITEKSQAVAFWCDPISGHATLYWYRQILGQGPELLVQFQDESVVDDSQLPKDRFSAERLKGVDSTLKIQPAELGDSAMYLCASSLWTGSSYEQYFGPGTRLTVT.

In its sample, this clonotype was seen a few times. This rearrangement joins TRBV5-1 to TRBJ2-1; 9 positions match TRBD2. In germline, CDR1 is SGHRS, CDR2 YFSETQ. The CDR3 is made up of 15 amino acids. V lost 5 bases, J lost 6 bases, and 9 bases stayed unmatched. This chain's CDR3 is CASSLPGLALNEQFF. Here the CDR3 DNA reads TGCGCCAGCAGTTTACCGGGACTAGCTCTCAATGAGCAGTTCTTC.

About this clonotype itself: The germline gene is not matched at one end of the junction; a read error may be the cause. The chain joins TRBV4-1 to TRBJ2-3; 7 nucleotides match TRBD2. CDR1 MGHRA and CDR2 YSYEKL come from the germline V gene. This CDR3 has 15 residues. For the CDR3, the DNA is TGCGTCAGCAGCAGCCAAGCGGGGACCACAGATACGCAGTATTTT. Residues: CVSSSQAGTTDTQYF.

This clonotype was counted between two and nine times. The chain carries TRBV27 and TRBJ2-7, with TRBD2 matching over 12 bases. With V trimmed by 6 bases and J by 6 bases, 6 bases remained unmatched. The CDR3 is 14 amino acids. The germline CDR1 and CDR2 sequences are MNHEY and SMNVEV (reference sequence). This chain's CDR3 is CASSRTSGILEQYF. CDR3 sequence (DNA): TGTGCCAGCAGCCGGACTAGCGGGATTCTCGAGCAGTACTTC.

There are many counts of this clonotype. CDR3: CASSKASGTYEQYF. The CDR3 DNA sequence: TGTGCCAGCAGCAAGGCTAGCGGTACCTACGAGCAGTACTTC. V usage is TRBV7-2 and J usage is TRBJ2-7, with 7 bases matching TRBD2. The CDR3 spans 14 residues. The V and J ends lost 5 bases and 2 bases, in that order; junction bases with no gene match: 6. Germline lookup yields CDR1 SGHTA and CDR2 FQGNSA.

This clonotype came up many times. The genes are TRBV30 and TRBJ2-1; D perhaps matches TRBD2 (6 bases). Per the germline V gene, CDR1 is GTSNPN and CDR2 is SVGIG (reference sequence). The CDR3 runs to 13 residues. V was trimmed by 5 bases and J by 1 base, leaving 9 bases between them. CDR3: CAWRGNSYNEQFF. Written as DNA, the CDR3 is TGTGCCTGGCGGGGGAATTCCTACAATGAGCAGTTCTTC.

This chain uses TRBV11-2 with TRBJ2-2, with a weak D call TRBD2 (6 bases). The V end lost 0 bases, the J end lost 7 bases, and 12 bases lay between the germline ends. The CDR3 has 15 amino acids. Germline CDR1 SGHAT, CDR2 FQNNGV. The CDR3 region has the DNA TGTGCCAGCAGCTTAGAAAGGAGGGCCGTCGGGGAGCTGTTTTTT. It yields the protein CASSLERRAVGELFF.

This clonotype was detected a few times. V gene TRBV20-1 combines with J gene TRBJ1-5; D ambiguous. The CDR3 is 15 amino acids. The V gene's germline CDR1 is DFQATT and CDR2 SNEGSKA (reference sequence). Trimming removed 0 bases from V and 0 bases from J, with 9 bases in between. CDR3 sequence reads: CSARDSPYSNQPQHF. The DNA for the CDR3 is TGCAGTGCTAGAGATTCACCTTATAGCAATCAGCCCCAGCATTTT.

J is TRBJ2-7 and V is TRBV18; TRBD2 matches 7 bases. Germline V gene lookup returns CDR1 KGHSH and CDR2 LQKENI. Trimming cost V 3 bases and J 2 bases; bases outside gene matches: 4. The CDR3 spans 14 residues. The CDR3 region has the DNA TGTGCCAGCTCACCCTCGGCGGGAGCCTACGAGCAGTACTTC. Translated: CASSPSAGAYEQYF.

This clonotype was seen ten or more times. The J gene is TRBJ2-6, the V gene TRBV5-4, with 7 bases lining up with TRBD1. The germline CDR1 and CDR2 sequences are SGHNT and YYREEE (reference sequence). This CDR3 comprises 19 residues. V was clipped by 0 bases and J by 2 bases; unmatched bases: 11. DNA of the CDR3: TGTGCCAGCAGCTTGGGGGGACAGTCGGCGAACACTGGGGCCAACGTCCTGACTTTC. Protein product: CASSLGGQSANTGANVLTF.

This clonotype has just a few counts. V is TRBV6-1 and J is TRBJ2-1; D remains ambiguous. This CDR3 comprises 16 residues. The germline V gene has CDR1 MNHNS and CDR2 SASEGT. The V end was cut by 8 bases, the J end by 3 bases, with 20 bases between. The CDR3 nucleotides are TGTGCCAGCCCCCCCAGCAGAACGTTTTACTACAATGAGCAGTTCTTC. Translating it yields CASPPSRTFYYNEQFF.

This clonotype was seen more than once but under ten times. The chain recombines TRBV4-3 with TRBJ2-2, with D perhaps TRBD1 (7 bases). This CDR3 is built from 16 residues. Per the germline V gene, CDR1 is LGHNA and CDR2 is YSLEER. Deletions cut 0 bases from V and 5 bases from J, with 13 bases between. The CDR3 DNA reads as TGCGCCAGCAGCCAAGATCCACAGGGGAGGACCGGGGAGCTGTTTTTT. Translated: CASSQDPQGRTGELFF.